The clone carrying this TCR beta chain has more than one count but fewer than ten. The target antigen is unknown. TCRdb ran MiXCR on the 5' RACE reads and lists one entry per CDR3 protein. The data show just over 350,000 distinct CDR3 sequences, with 20% to 25% seen just once and over 10% held by the top ten. The sample comes from a study of CD8 T cells in ankylosing spondylitis. Study-wide results and caveats: Some motif variants were previously reported in reactive arthritis synovial fluid and blood.

The CDR3 runs to 11 residues. V shed 7 bases and J shed 6 bases, with 8 bases lying between them. Germline V gives CDR1 SGHVS, CDR2 FQNEAQ. This TCR came from a male donor with ankylosing spondylitis or in good health (not recorded which). The sample taken for sequencing was blood, either unsorted or a sorted T cell fraction (not recorded which). The genes are TRBV7-8 and TRBJ2-3; D is ambiguous. This CDR3 reads CASILGDTQYF. DNA for the CDR3: TGTGCCAGCATCCTAGGGGATACGCAGTATTTT.